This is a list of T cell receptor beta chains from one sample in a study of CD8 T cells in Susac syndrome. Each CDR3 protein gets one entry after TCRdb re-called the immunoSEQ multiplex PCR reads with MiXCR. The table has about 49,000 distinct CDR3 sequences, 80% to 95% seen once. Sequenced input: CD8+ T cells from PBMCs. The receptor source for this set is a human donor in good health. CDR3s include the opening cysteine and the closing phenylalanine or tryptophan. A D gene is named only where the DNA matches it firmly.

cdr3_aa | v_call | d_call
CASRPWTDNEQFF | TRBV14 | NA
CASSVEGQSYEQYF | TRBV9 | TRBD1
CASSSIYSSGRSSYEQYF | TRBV28 | NA
CASRPLTSGEYEQYF | TRBV2 | TRBD2
CASSLFSGRGDTQYF | TRBV12-3/TRBV12-4 | TRBD2
CASSSGQRALETQYF | TRBV9 | NA
CASSGTDENEQYF | TRBV6-6 | TRBD2
CASDPGTGEQYF | TRBV12-5 | TRBD1
CASSSGLTGFYEQYF | TRBV28 | TRBD1
CASSPGLGGAYEQYF | TRBV5-6 | NA
CASSFANTEAFF | TRBV13 | NA
CASSLVGPAKNIQYF | TRBV11-2 | NA
CSAHLTGQGYNEQFF | TRBV20-1 | TRBD1